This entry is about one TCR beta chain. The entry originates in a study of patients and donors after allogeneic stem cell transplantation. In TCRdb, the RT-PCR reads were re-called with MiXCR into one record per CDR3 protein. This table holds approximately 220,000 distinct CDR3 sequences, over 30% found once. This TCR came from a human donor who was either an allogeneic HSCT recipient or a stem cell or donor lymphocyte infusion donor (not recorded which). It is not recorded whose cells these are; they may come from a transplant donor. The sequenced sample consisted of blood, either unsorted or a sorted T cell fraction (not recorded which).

CDR3 sequence: CASSLFRGNTEAFF. The CDR3 DNA reads TGTGCCAGCAGTTTATTTCGGGGGAACACTGAAGCTTTCTTT. The rearrangement links TRBV28 to TRBJ1-1; D unresolved. The CDR3 spans 14 residues. CDR1 is MDHEN and CDR2 is SYDVKM in the germline V gene. V was pared by 1 base and J by 1 base, with 7 bases between.